This T cell receptor (beta chain) was profiled in a study of beta chain features in type 1 diabetes. Broader study findings: An over-representation of cells with high TCR expression could result from cDNA sequencing. The study left unresolved whether HLA type influences TCRB rearrangement.

On this clone: As yet, its antigen is unknown.

Expressed TCRB transcripts were sequenced because the entire RNA isolate underwent reverse transcription. Libraries were prepared by immunoSEQ multiplex PCR; TCRdb keeps only in-frame clonotypes and omits some of them. The table shows more than 130,000 clones, with 6.9% occurring only once. Sequencing was performed on central memory CD4+ T cells from blood. This TCR was sampled from a woman in her 30s in good health.

The CDR3 DNA follows: TGTGCCAGCAGCCTAGGGACTAGCCTAGATACGCAGTATTTT. As protein: CASSLGTSLDTQYF. This rearrangement joins TRBV7-9 to TRBJ2-3, with 9 bases matching TRBD2. Germline CDR1 SEHNR, CDR2 FQNEAQ (reference sequence). Trimming took 5 bases from V and 5 from J; bases not matched to a gene: 5. The CDR3 runs to 14 residues.